This T cell receptor beta chain comes out of a study of blood T cell repertoires in COVID-19. The CDR3 has 13 residues. Germline V gene lookup returns CDR1 LNHDA and CDR2 SQIVND (reference sequence). The J segment lost 2 bases and the V segment lost 5 bases, leaving 2 bases of the junction unmatched. Original methodology: The authors estimated nucleated cell counts from reference gene primer amplification. Only in-frame clones appear in the TCRdb table, and some are missing; sequencing was by immunoSEQ multiplex PCR. The DNA gave D and trimming, while V, J and clone size come from that table. The sample has under 300,000 clones, 80% to 85% seen once.

The sequenced material came from peripheral blood. The genes are TRBV19 and TRBJ1-2, with TRBD1 identical over 7 bases. The sequence was collected from a woman in her forties who had recovered from COVID-19. The CDR3 DNA reads TGTGCCAGTAGTCCGGGACAGAACTATGGCTACACCTTC. It yields the protein CASSPGQNYGYTF. Full variable domain (missing parts from reference TRBV19 and TRBJ1-2): DGGITQSPKYLFRKEGQNVTLSCEQNLNHDAMYWYRQDPGQGLRLIYYSQIVNDFQKGDIAEGYSVSREKKESFPLTVTSAQKNPTAFYLCASSPGQNYGYTFGSGTRLTVV.